This T cell receptor beta chain was identified during a study of technical replicates of blood from a few donors (dated by TCRdb to about 2017). To prepare the library, the immunoSEQ multiplex PCR assay was applied. In its TCRdb copy, this immuneACCESS table keeps in-frame sequences only and misses some clones. Where compared with another copy, unresolved V genes explain less than half of these, and the others have no known cause. The sample table holds approximately 75,000 clones, of which approximately 96% were seen once. The ten top clones hold 0.36% of the sample. The germline V gene yields SQVTM for CDR1 and ANQGSEA for CDR2. V is trimmed back by 1 base and J by 2 bases, and the junction contains 11 bases that no gene match accounts for. From its cysteine to its phenylalanine, the CDR3 spans 17 amino acids. The entry retains the CDR3 DNA only, 51 bases that are in frame from base 1. Comments on this clone: This receptor's antigen is unknown. Base qualities are not at hand, and no much larger clone is one base apart.

Sequenced sample: T cells isolated from PBMCs. The receptor was isolated from a human donor in good health. The chain uses TRBV29-1 and TRBJ2-3, and 8 bases in between align with TRBD2. The base sequence is TGCAGCGTTGAAGGAGCGGGTCTAGCGGGCCTCACAGATACGCAGTATTTT. The translation is CSVEGAGLAGLTDTQYF.